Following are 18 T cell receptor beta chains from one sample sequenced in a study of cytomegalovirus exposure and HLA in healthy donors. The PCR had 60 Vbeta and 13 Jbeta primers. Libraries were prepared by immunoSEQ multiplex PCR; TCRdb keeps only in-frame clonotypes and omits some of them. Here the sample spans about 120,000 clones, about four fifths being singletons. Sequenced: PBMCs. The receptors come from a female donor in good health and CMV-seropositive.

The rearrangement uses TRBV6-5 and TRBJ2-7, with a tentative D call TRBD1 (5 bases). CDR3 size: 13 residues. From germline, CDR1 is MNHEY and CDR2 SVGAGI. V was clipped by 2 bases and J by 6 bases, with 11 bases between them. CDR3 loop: CASSYETGLEQYF. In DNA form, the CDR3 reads TGTGCCAGCAGTTACGAAACAGGCCTCGAGCAGTACTTC.

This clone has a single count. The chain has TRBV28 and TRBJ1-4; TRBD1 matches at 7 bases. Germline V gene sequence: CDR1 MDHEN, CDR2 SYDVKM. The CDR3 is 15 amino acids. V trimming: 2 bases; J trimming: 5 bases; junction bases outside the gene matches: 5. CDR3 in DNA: TGTGCCAGCAGTTTAGCGGACAGGCCGAATGAAAAACTGTTTTTT. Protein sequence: CASSLADRPNEKLFF.

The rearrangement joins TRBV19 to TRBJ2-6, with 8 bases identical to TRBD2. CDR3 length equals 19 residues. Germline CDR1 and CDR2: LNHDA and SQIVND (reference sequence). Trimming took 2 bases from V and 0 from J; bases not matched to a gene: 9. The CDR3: CASSILPSGLISGANVLTF. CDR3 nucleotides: TGTGCCAGTAGTATACTCCCTAGCGGGCTAATCTCTGGGGCCAACGTCCTGACTTTC.

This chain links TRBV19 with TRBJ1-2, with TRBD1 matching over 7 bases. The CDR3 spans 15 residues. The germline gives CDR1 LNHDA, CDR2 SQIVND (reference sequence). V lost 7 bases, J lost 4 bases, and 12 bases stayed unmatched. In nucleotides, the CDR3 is TGTGCCAGTACCATAGGGGGCAGGGTCAGCTATGGCTACACCTTC. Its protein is CASTIGGRVSYGYTF.

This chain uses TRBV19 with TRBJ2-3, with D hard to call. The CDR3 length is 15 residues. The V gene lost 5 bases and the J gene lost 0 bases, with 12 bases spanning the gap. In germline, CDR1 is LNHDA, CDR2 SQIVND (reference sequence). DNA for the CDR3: TGTGCCAGTAGTGCCGCGGTGGCTAGCACAGATACGCAGTATTTT. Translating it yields CASSAAVASTDTQYF.

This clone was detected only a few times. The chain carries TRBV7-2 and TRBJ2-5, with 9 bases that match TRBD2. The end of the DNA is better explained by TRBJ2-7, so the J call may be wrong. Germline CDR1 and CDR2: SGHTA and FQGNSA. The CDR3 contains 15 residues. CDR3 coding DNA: TGTGCCAGCAGCCAAAGCGGGGGGTCTGTCTACGAGCAGTACTTC. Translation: CASSQSGGSVYEQYF.

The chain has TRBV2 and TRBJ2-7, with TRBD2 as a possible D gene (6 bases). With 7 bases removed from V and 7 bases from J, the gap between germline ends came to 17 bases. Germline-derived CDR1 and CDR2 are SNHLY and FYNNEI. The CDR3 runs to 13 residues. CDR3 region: CASKGQGLTEQYF. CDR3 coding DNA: TGTGCCAGCAAAGGGCAGGGACTTACGGAGCAGTACTTC.

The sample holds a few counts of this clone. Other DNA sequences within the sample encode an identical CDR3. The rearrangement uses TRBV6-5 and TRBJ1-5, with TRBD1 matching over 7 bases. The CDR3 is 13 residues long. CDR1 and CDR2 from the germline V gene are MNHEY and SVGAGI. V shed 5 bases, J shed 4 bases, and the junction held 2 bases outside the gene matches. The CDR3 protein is CASSLQGNQPQHF. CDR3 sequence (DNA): TGTGCCAGCAGTCTACAGGGGAATCAGCCCCAGCATTTT.

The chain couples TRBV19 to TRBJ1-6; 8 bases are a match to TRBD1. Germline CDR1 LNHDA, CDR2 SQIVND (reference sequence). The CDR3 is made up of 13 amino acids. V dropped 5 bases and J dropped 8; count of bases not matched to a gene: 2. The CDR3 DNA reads TGTGCCAGTAGTGGACAGGGAGATTCACCCCTCCACTTT. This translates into CASSGQGDSPLHF.

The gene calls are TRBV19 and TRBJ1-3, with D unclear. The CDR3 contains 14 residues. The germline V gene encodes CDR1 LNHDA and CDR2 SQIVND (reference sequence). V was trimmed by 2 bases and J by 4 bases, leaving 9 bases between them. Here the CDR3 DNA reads TGTGCCAGTAGTATATTTACTCTGGGAAACACCATATATTTT. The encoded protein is CASSIFTLGNTIYF.

This CDR3 is CASSIPGQGKDEQYF. The CDR3 DNA reads as TGTGCCAGCAGCATACCGGGACAGGGTAAAGACGAGCAGTACTTC. This chain links TRBV6-5 with TRBJ2-7, with 9 bases matching TRBD1. V was clipped by 6 bases and J by 5 bases; unmatched bases: 11. Germline CDR1 is MNHEY and CDR2 is SVGAGI. CDR3 length: 15 amino acids.

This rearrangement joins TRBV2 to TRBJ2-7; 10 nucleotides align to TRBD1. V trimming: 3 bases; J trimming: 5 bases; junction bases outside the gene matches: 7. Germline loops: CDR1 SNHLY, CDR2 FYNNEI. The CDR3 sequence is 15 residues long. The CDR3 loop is CASSEMGQGFNEQYF. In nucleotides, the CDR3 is TGTGCCAGCAGTGAGATGGGACAGGGGTTCAACGAGCAGTACTTC.

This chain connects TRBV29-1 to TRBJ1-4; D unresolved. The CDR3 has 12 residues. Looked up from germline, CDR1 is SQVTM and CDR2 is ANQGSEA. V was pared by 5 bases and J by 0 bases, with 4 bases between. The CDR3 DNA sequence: TGCAGCGTTCCAGCAACTAATGAAAAACTGTTTTTT. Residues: CSVPATNEKLFF.

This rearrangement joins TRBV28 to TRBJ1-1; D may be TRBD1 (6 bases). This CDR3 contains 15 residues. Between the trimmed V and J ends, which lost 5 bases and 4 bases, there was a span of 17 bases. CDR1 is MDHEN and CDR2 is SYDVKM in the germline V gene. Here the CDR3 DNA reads TGTGCCAGCAGTCCCTCCAGGGGCAGGTTCACTGAAGCTTTCTTT. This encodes CASSPSRGRFTEAFF.

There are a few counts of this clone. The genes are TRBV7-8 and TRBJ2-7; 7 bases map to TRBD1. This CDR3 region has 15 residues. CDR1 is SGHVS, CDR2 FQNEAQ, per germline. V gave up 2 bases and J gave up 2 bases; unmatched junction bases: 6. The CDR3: CASSLRATGTYEQYF. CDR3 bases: TGTGCCAGCAGCTTAAGGGCGACAGGGACCTACGAGCAGTACTTC.

The CDR3 here is CASSRPGQDYGYTF. The DNA for the CDR3 is TGTGCCAGCAGTCGCCCGGGACAGGACTATGGCTACACCTTC. This chain joins TRBV6-6 and TRBJ1-2, with 8 bases identical to TRBD1. CDR1 is MNHNY and CDR2 is SVGAGI in the germline V gene (reference sequence). Losses at the gene ends were 5 bases for V and 3 bases for J; bases not matched to a gene: 5. This CDR3 has 14 residues.

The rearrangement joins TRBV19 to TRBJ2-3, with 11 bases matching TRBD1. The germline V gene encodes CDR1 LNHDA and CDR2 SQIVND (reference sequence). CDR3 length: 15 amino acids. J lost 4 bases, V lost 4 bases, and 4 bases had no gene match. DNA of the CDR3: TGTGCCAGTAGTACCGGGACAGGGGGAGCAGATACGCAGTATTTT. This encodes CASSTGTGGADTQYF.

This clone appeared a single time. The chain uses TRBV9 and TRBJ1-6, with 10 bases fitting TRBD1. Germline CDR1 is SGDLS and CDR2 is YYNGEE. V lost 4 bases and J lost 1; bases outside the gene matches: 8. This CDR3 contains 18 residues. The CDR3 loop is CASSSGTGVSSYNSPLHF. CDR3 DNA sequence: TGTGCCAGCAGCTCCGGGACAGGGGTGAGTTCCTATAATTCACCCCTCCACTTT. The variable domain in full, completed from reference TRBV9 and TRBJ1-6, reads DSGVTQTPKHLITATGQRVTLRCSPRSGDLSVYWYQQSLDQGLQFLIQYYNGEERAKGNILERFSAQQFPDLHSELNLSSLELGDSALYFCASSSGTGVSSYNSPLHFGNGTRLTVT.